This T cell receptor beta chain was identified during a study of regulatory T cells in long-lasting Graves disease. The study, taken as a whole, reports: New patients shared fewer public clonotypes (approximately 970) than persistent patients did (around 2,700).

This clonotype appeared a few times. Its antigen is not known. At one end, the junction sequence differs from germline, possibly due to a read error. The TCR library was made from RNA that had been extracted from PBMCs in TRIzol. TCRdb used MiXCR to reprocess the reads, holding one entry per CDR3 protein. The repertoire holds some 1,200 distinct CDR3 sequences, with 54% as singletons. This specimen consisted of peripheral blood mononuclear cells (PBMCs), obtained with antithyroid drug treatment, in newly diagnosed or persistent Graves disease (not recorded which). The sequence came from a female donor with Graves disease.

CDR3 DNA sequence: TGCAGCGCTGAAGCGGGAGGGGAGCAGTTCTTC. Protein: CSAEAGGEQFF. This chain joins TRBV29-1 and TRBJ2-1, with TRBD2 matching over 10 bases. Germline V gives CDR1 SQVTM, CDR2 ANQGSEA. The CDR3 is 11 residues long.